This entry lists 6 T cell receptor beta chains sequenced from one sample in a study of T-cell memory formation after mild COVID-19. TCRdb independently ran MiXCR on the 5' RACE reads; one entry per CDR3 protein. The profile shows 250,000 to 300,000 distinct CDR3 sequences, 15% to 20% of them singletons. The sample comprised PBMCs or a T cell subset sorted from them (not recorded which). The receptor source for this set is a man aged 18 to 29 who had mild COVID-19 (a few samples of this study predate the infection). Cell type and time point are not known.

This chain connects TRBV5-6 to TRBJ2-4, with D possibly TRBD1 on 5 matching bases. This CDR3 comprises 15 residues. Germline V CDR1 and CDR2: SGHDT, YYEEEE. Deletions cut 4 bases from V and 0 bases from J, with 11 bases between. CDR3 in amino acids: CASSPQGLAKNIQYF. CDR3 DNA sequence: TGTGCCAGCAGCCCCCAGGGCCTAGCCAAAAACATTCAGTACTTC.

This clonotype was detected a few times. CDR3 DNA: TGTGCCAGCAGCGGCGGGGGGCAGACAGGGGTGAGGCAGCCCCAGCATTTT. Translation: CASSGGGQTGVRQPQHF. V gene TRBV7-9 combines with J gene TRBJ1-5; 8 nucleotides agree with TRBD1. This CDR3 is 17 amino acids long. The V gene's germline CDR1 is SEHNR and CDR2 FQNEAQ (reference sequence). V lost 5 bases and J lost 7; bases outside the gene matches: 16.

This chain connects TRBV7-3 to TRBJ2-5; D is unclear. V shed 5 bases and J shed 5 bases, with 18 bases lying between them. This CDR3 has 15 amino acids. From germline, CDR1 is SGHTA and CDR2 FQGTGA. The CDR3 coding sequence is TGTGCCAGCAGCCCCTTCAGTTCTAACGGGGAGACCCAGTACTTC. It encodes CASSPFSSNGETQYF.

This clonotype was counted many times. CDR3 loop: CASSKAGQSYEQYV. The DNA of the CDR3 is TGCGCCAGCAGCAAGGCGGGACAATCCTACGAGCAGTACGTC. The V call is TRBV5-1, the J call TRBJ2-7; TRBD1 or TRBD2 may be the D gene (6 bases each). Germline CDR1 is SGHRS and CDR2 is YFSETQ. Trimming took 4 bases from V and 1 from J, leaving 12 bases between them. The CDR3 sequence is 14 residues long.

The table lists this clonotype with many counts. CDR3 nucleotide sequence: TGCGCCAGCAGGCCGGACAGTTCGAACACCGGGGAGCTGTTTTTT. Translation gives CASRPDSSNTGELFF. The chain combines TRBV4-3 with TRBJ2-2, with D possibly TRBD1 on 6 matching bases. Germline-derived CDR1 and CDR2 are LGHNA and YSLEER. CDR3 length: 15 amino acids. Trimming left V 6 bases short and J 0 bases short, with 11 bases between.

This clonotype has ten or more counts. This sequence joins TRBV12-3 or TRBV12-4 and TRBJ1-4; D gene ambiguous. The CDR3 totals 13 residues. Trimming stripped 3 bases from V and 8 bases from J, with 10 bases between. CDR3 region: CASSLGEGEKLFF. The CDR3 region has the DNA TGTGCCAGCAGTTTGGGTGAAGGGGAAAAACTGTTTTTT.